These 2 T cell receptor beta chains came from one sample sequenced in a study of blood T cell repertoires in COVID-19. Assay: immunoSEQ multiplex PCR; the TCRdb copy retains only in-frame clones and omits some. The sample holds about 80,000 clones, roughly 80% seen once. What was sequenced was peripheral blood. These receptors all come from a woman aged 40 to 50 with active or convalescent COVID-19.

This clone has a single count. The J gene is TRBJ2-7, the V gene TRBV5-5; possible D gene TRBD2, 7 bases. This CDR3 spans 17 amino acids. Trimming removed 4 bases at V and 0 bases at J, with 20 bases between. The germline gives CDR1 SGHKS, CDR2 YYEKEE (reference sequence). CDR3: CASSRPGGDTTSYEQYF. CDR3 DNA sequence: TGTGCCAGCAGCCGGCCTGGGGGGGACACGACCTCCTACGAGCAGTACTTC.

CDR3 nucleotides: TGTGCCAGCAGAACAGGGGATGAAAAACTGTTTTTT. Translating gives CASRTGDEKLFF. This chain uses TRBV28 with TRBJ1-4; TRBD1 matches at 7 bases. The germline CDR1 and CDR2 sequences are MDHEN and SYDVKM. With V trimmed by 6 bases and J by 6 bases, 1 base remained unmatched. CDR3 length equals 12 residues.